This T cell receptor beta chain was obtained from a study of CD8+ T cells in alopecia areata. Looking at the study overall: Oral tofacitinib, 5 to 10 mg twice daily, was given in an open-label trial. Tofacitinib lasted 6 to 18 months, then 6 months off drug. Study outcomes and limitations: TCRs were shared less clearly across patients than in mice, possibly for HLA-related reasons.

Concerning this clone itself: Its antigen is as yet unknown.

The investigators collected lesional scalp punch biopsies and peripheral blood from alopecia areata patients. The CDR3 loop spans 15 amino acids. Unmatched junction bases numbered 8, after V lost 2 bases and J lost 3 bases. Per the germline V gene, CDR1 is GTSNPN and CDR2 is SVGIG (reference sequence). Extraction and reverse transcription of RNA yielded cDNA as the sequencing template. Repertoires were generated with immunoSEQ multiplex PCR, while TCRdb's copy carries only in-frame clones and drops some. The profile covers roughly 200,000 clones, with roughly 60% appearing a single time and about 1.5% taken by the ten largest.

The specimen comprised CD4+ T cells sorted from blood, sampled at week 0. This TCR was recovered from a human donor with alopecia areata. The chain joins TRBV30 to TRBJ1-1; 8 bases agree with TRBD1. As DNA, the CDR3 is TGTGCCTGGAGTAATTTGGGACAGGCCGACACTGAAGCTTTCTTT. It codes for CAWSNLGQADTEAFF.